Following are 5 T cell receptor beta chains from one sample sequenced in a study of early stage breast cancer tumors. Method: immunoSEQ multiplex PCR; TCRdb's copy keeps in-frame clones and lacks some. The table shows around 25,000 clones, with 65% to 75% occurring only once. The sample taken for sequencing was breast tumor tissue. The receptors originated from a person in their sixties with breast cancer.

The chain employs TRBV6-6 and TRBJ1-5; 7 bases match TRBD1. Losses at the gene ends were 10 bases for V and 1 base for J; bases not matched to a gene: 1. The CDR3 is 12 amino acids. Germline V gives CDR1 MNHNY, CDR2 SVGAGI (reference sequence). The chain's CDR3 is CATGQSNQPQHF. CDR3 sequence (DNA): TGTGCCACGGGACAGAGCAATCAGCCCCAGCATTTT.

This clone was counted only a few times. V is TRBV29-1 and J is TRBJ2-1; D unresolved. Trimming stripped 3 bases from V and 7 bases from J, with 10 bases between. The germline V gene has CDR1 SQVTM and CDR2 ANQGSEA. This CDR3 contains 12 residues. The CDR3 DNA reads TGCAGCGTTGATCAAGCGAGAAATGAGCAGTTCTTC. Translated: CSVDQARNEQFF.

V is TRBV7-2 and J is TRBJ2-7, with D unresolved. Germline CDR1 reads SGHTA; CDR2 reads FQGNSA. The CDR3 extends over 13 amino acids. V lost 2 bases and J 6 bases, leaving 11 bases between the germline ends. This CDR3 is CASSLLPSLEQYF. CDR3 bases: TGTGCCAGCAGCTTACTCCCGTCCCTCGAGCAGTACTTC.

The V gene is TRBV27, the J gene TRBJ2-7; the match to TRBD1 covers 10 bases. Trimming at V came to 6 bases and at J to 5 bases, leaving 4 bases not matched to a gene. The CDR3 totals 13 residues. Per germline, CDR1 MNHEY and CDR2 SMNVEV (reference sequence). In DNA form, the CDR3 reads TGTGCCAGCAGGAGACAGGGGGCCGACGAGCAGTACTTC. This gives the protein CASRRQGADEQYF.

This clone was seen only once. V and J are TRBV29-1 and TRBJ2-1; D possibly corresponds to TRBD2 (6 bases). V was shortened by 4 bases and J by 4 bases, with 11 bases between the two germline ends. The CDR3 totals 13 residues. The germline gives CDR1 SQVTM, CDR2 ANQGSEA. CDR3 DNA: TGCAGCGTTGGATCGGGGGAGTACAATGAGCAGTTCTTC. Its translation is CSVGSGEYNEQFF.